This TCR beta chain was profiled in a study of Ad26.COV2.S vaccination and SARS-CoV-2 variants. V lost 9 bases, J lost 0 bases, and 12 bases lay in between. Germline CDR1 and CDR2: SGHAT and FQNNGV. The length of the CDR3 is 14 residues. The treatment denotes: about 20 received Ad26.COV2.S at low or high dose, single or two shots; 5 received placebo; per-sample allocation not given. Sampling took place 63 days after the first vaccine or placebo injection. Repertoires were generated with immunoSEQ multiplex PCR, while TCRdb's copy carries only in-frame clones and drops some. The sample lists 440,000 or so clones; approximately 92% were seen once.

The sample in question was peripheral blood, obtained in a trial of Ad26.COV2.S vaccine versus placebo. The chain carries TRBV11-2 and TRBJ2-1; maybe TRBD2 (5 bases). The receptor was derived from a person between 18 and 65 years old who received the Ad26.COV2.S COVID-19 vaccine or a placebo. CDR3 sequence (DNA): TGTGCCAGTAGGACTTGGAGCTCCTACAATGAGCAGTTCTTC. This codes for CASRTWSSYNEQFF.